The present entry profiles one T cell receptor (beta chain) with its context. It has no known antigen specificity. Base qualities are missing; no much larger clone stands one base away. This record comes from a study of untreated major depressive disorder (dated 2018 in TCRdb). About the full investigation: The study was a cross-sectional case-control comparison of T cell phenotype and TCR repertoire between antidepressant-free major depressive disorder patients and individually matched non-depressed controls. Differences in Vbeta 5.1, Vbeta 11 and Vbeta 22 usage observed by flow cytometry in the whole cohort were followed up by sequencing. Study-wide findings and limitations: In CD4+ T cells, sequencing confirmed that depressed patients used TRBV05-01 (Vbeta 5.1) more than controls did, with a one-tailed test giving p = 0.040. The sequencing comparisons used one-tailed planned tests on only three preselected Vbeta families. In the sequencing data, TRBV25-01 and TRBV02-01 usage matched the flow-cytometry pattern without reaching statistical significance. Strict matching and exclusion criteria produced a comparatively small study sample, limiting generalizability of findings. In every sequenced subject, the top five TRBV05-01 clones were all identified as private clones.

The Qiagen DNeasy Blood and Tissue Kit was used to extract total genomic DNA from purified CD4+ T cells. The TCRbeta CDR3 region, defined according to IMGT, was amplified and sequenced using immunoSEQ immunosequencing protocols. For the original study's pipeline: The immunoSEQ service preprocessed the raw sequence data to correct PCR and sequencing errors. After being loaded into the immunoSEQ Analyzer, the data underwent further analysis with VDJtools v1.0.7. Patient-control differences were tested with the paired Wilcoxon signed-rank test. TCRdb mirrors the immuneACCESS table, restricted to in-frame sequences. Some clones are absent from its copies; in checked studies, under half trace to an unresolved V gene, and the reason for the others is unknown. Clone size and the V and J calls come from that table; the DNA yielded D and trimming. Here the sample has 20,000 to 25,000 clones; roughly 93% occur a single time. Around 0.31% of the sample belongs to the ten largest clones.

Each depressed patient was pairwise matched to a non-depressed control for sex, age, current smoking status and body mass index. Every participant in the study was of European descent. Controls had no mood disorder either currently or in their lifetime and had a Quick Inventory of Depressive Symptoms-Self Report score of 5 or lower. Participants were excluded if they had major medical conditions, Axis I/II comorbidities, regular medication or illicit drug use, or weekly alcohol intake above 100 g. About 30 ml of peripheral blood was collected from each participant into EDTA tubes. Thawed PBMCs underwent magnetic negative selection with the BD IMag Human CD4 T Lymphocyte Enrichment Set to purify CD4+ T cells. Flow cytometry confirmed that the CD4+ enrichment method typically gave about 95% purity. A subgroup of a few case-control pairs, selected blind to chemokine receptor expression and flow-cytometric repertoire skewing results, was subjected to TCRbeta sequencing. Every blood sample was taken in the morning at 8:00 a.m., and Ficoll-Hypaque gradient centrifugation was used to isolate PBMCs. PBMCs were gradually cooled to -80 degrees C for cryopreservation and then kept in liquid nitrogen until assay.

The CDR3, cysteine through phenylalanine, is 14 amino acids long. Here the CDR3 DNA is all that survives: 42 bases in frame from base 1. CDR1 and CDR2 are drawn from the germline V gene: LGHNA, YSLEER. V is cut by 4 bases and J by 3 bases, and the space between the germline ends is 13 bases. This clonotype was sampled from a man aged 30 to 39 in good health. The chain is encoded by TRBV4-3 joined to TRBJ2-7; the D gene is perhaps TRBD1, on 5 matching bases. Sequencing was carried out using CD4+ T cells from PBMCs. The DNA sequence follows: TGCGCCAGCAGCCTCCGGCAGGGCATCTACGAGCAGTACTTC. It encodes CASSLRQGIYEQYF.